The 20 T cell receptor beta chains below were found in one sample sequenced in a study of blood T cell repertoires in COVID-19. The assay was immunoSEQ multiplex PCR, and TCRdb's table has in-frame clones only and misses some. The sample lists about 300,000 clones, about nine tenths occurring once. Input material: PBMCs or T cells enriched from blood (not recorded which). The receptors derive from a man aged 25-40 years who had recovered from COVID-19.

This sequence joins TRBV5-1 and TRBJ2-1; TRBD1 matches at 9 bases. The V and J ends lost 3 bases and 5 bases, in that order; junction bases with no gene match: 6. CDR1 SGHRS and CDR2 YFSETQ come from the germline V gene. The CDR3 sequence is 15 residues long. The CDR3 reads CASSSQDRGHNEQFF. CDR3 sequence (DNA): TGCGCCAGCAGCTCCCAGGACAGGGGACACAATGAGCAGTTCTTC.

The V gene is TRBV4-1, the J gene TRBJ1-1; D remains ambiguous. V lost 0 bases, J lost 11 bases, and 16 bases lay in between. Germline V lookup: CDR1 MGHRA, CDR2 YSYEKL. CDR3 length: 14 residues. The CDR3 sequence: CASSQDPGTARAFF. Written as DNA, the CDR3 is TGCGCCAGCAGCCAAGATCCAGGCACGGCCCGGGCTTTCTTT.

This clone came up a few times. The V and J genes are TRBV7-6 and TRBJ2-7, with 9 bases fitting TRBD2. This CDR3 contains 16 residues. With 4 bases clipped from V and 7 bases from J, the junction kept 14 bases outside the gene matches. From germline, CDR1 is SGHVS and CDR2 FNYEAQ. This CDR3 is CASSSAGGGRVSEQYF. DNA of the CDR3: TGTGCCAGCAGCTCGGCCGGCGGCGGGAGGGTTAGTGAGCAGTACTTC. The full variable domain, in which reference TRBV7-6 and TRBJ2-7 provide the parts outside the CDR3, is GAGVSQSPRYKVTKRGQDVALRCDPISGHVSLYWYRQALGQGPEFLTYFNYEAQQDKSGLPNDRFSAERPEGSISTLTIQRTEQRDSAMYRCASSSAGGGRVSEQYFGPGTRLTVT.

This rearrangement joins TRBV28 to TRBJ2-7; tentatively, D is TRBD1 (5 bases). The CDR3 totals 13 residues. Between the trimmed V and J ends, which lost 7 bases and 6 bases, there was a span of 16 bases. The germline V gene encodes CDR1 MDHEN and CDR2 SYDVKM. Here the CDR3 reads CASTPDNLGEQYF. The CDR3 region has the DNA TGTGCCAGCACCCCGGACAACCTGGGCGAGCAGTACTTC.

The V and J genes are TRBV7-9 and TRBJ1-5; D remains ambiguous. This CDR3 is 15 amino acids long. The germline V gene encodes CDR1 SEHNR and CDR2 FQNEAQ (reference sequence). Between the trimmed V and J ends, which lost 3 bases and 3 bases, there was a span of 12 bases. CDR3 region: CASSFGSQINQPQHF. The CDR3 DNA reads TGTGCCAGCAGCTTCGGGTCCCAGATCAATCAGCCCCAGCATTTT. The variable domain in full, completed from reference TRBV7-9 and TRBJ1-5, reads DTGVSQNPRHKITKRGQNVTFRCDPISEHNRLYWYRQTLGQGPEFLTYFQNEAQLEKSRLLSDRFSAERPKGSFSTLEIQRTEQGDSAMYLCASSFGSQINQPQHFGDGTRLSIL.

The V and J genes are TRBV4-1 and TRBJ2-2; D uncertain. Germline values: CDR1 MGHRA, CDR2 YSYEKL. Trimming stripped 0 bases from V and 6 bases from J, with 14 bases between. The CDR3 consists of 16 residues. The CDR3 loop reads CASSQELGLRAGELFF. The CDR3 DNA is TGCGCCAGCAGCCAAGAGTTAGGCCTCCGGGCCGGGGAGCTGTTTTTT.

The chain links TRBV30 to TRBJ2-3; D not resolved. This CDR3 is 18 amino acids long. The ends were cut back, 0 bases at V and 0 bases at J, with 19 bases in the middle. CDR1 is GTSNPN, CDR2 SVGIG, per germline (reference sequence). CDR3 DNA: TGTGCCTGGAGTGTCATTCTCGGTGCCCAATCTAGCACAGATACGCAGTATTTT. It encodes CAWSVILGAQSSTDTQYF. The whole variable domain, remainder taken from reference TRBV30 and TRBJ2-3, is SQTIHQWPATLVQPVGSPLSLECTVEGTSNPNLYWYRQAAGRGLQLLFYSVGIGQISSEVPQNLSASRPQDRQFILSSKKLLLSDSGFYLCAWSVILGAQSSTDTQYFGPGTRLTVL.

V gene TRBV6-1 combines with J gene TRBJ1-1; TRBD1 is a possible D gene (5 bases). There are 16 residues in the CDR3. Germline CDR1 is MNHNS and CDR2 is SASEGT. Trimming stripped 2 bases from V and 0 bases from J, with 13 bases between. Written as DNA, the CDR3 is TGTGCCAGCAGTGAACCGATGCGGGGCATGAACACTGAAGCTTTCTTT. It translates to CASSEPMRGMNTEAFF.

V usage is TRBV4-1 and J usage is TRBJ1-1; TRBD1 might be the D (5 bases). The CDR3 loop spans 15 amino acids. The V gene's germline CDR1 is MGHRA and CDR2 YSYEKL. The V and J ends lost 1 base and 5 bases respectively, with 14 bases between them. CDR3 residues: CASSQASTGGTEAFF. CDR3 DNA sequence: TGCGCCAGCAGCCAAGCTAGTACGGGGGGTACTGAAGCTTTCTTT.

This clone was seen just once. V and J are TRBV6-5 and TRBJ2-7; 10 bases are shared with TRBD2. V dropped 7 bases and J dropped 4; count of bases not matched to a gene: 7. The CDR3 totals 14 residues. Per germline, CDR1 MNHEY and CDR2 SVGAGI. CDR3 DNA sequence: TGTGCCAGCACCGATAGCGGGAGGTCGTACGAGCAGTACTTC. It codes for CASTDSGRSYEQYF.

V is TRBV28 and J is TRBJ1-6, with D perhaps matching TRBD1 (5 bases). Germline CDR1 is MDHEN and CDR2 is SYDVKM. This CDR3 has 17 amino acids. V lost 1 base to trimming and J lost 7 bases, with 17 bases between them. The CDR3 DNA is TGTGCCAGCAGTTTATTACTCGGGGGACGACGAAATTCACCCCTCCACTTT. It translates to CASSLLLGGRRNSPLHF.

This clone appeared a single time. The chain carries TRBV19 and TRBJ1-1; D remains unclear. V lost 2 bases and J 5 bases, leaving 6 bases between the germline ends. The CDR3 consists of 12 residues. The germline gives CDR1 LNHDA, CDR2 SQIVND (reference sequence). The CDR3 sequence: CASSIRGTEAFF. CDR3 coding DNA: TGTGCCAGTAGTATACGGGGTACTGAAGCTTTCTTT.

V and J are TRBV25-1 and TRBJ1-4, with D tentatively TRBD1 (5 bases). The CDR3 has 15 amino acids. CDR1 is MGHDK and CDR2 is SYGVNS in the germline V gene. Trimming took off 5 bases at V and 6 bases at J, with 16 bases between the two ends. CDR3 loop: CASSYAQGLDEKLFF. The DNA for the CDR3 is TGTGCCAGCAGTTACGCCCAGGGTCTGGATGAAAAACTGTTTTTT. The full variable domain, rest sourced from reference TRBV25-1 and TRBJ1-4, is EADIYQTPRYLVIGTGKKITLECSQTMGHDKMYWYQQDPGMELHLIHYSYGVNSTEKGDLSSESTVSRIRTEHFPLTLESARPSHTSQYLCASSYAQGLDEKLFFGSGTQLSVL.

The chain joins TRBV11-2 to TRBJ2-1; TRBD1 agrees at 8 bases. V shed 5 bases and J 5 bases; nucleotides not matched to a gene: 8. The CDR3 has 15 amino acids. Per germline, CDR1 SGHAT and CDR2 FQNNGV. CDR3 nucleotide sequence: TGTGCCAGCAGCAAGACGACAGGGGCGAACAATGAGCAGTTCTTC. Its protein product is CASSKTTGANNEQFF. The full variable domain, rest sourced from reference TRBV11-2 and TRBJ2-1, is EAGVAQSPRYKIIEKRQSVAFWCNPISGHATLYWYQQILGQGPKLLIQFQNNGVVDDSQLPKDRFSAERLKGVDSTLKIQPAKLEDSAVYLCASSKTTGANNEQFFGPGTRLTVL.

The rearrangement uses TRBV7-2 and TRBJ1-4; D perhaps matches TRBD1 (5 bases). The CDR3 covers 15 residues. With 1 base removed from V and 8 bases from J, the gap between germline ends came to 14 bases. CDR1 and CDR2 (germline): SGHTA, FQGNSA. The CDR3 loop reads CASSLDPGSGEKLFF. For the CDR3, the DNA is TGTGCCAGCAGCTTAGACCCAGGGTCAGGGGAAAAACTGTTTTTT.

The chain carries TRBV5-6 and TRBJ1-5; perhaps TRBD1 as D (5 bases). There are 17 residues in the CDR3. Per germline, CDR1 SGHDT and CDR2 YYEEEE. V lost 0 bases and J 3 bases, leaving 16 bases between the germline ends. CDR3 region: CASSLGGRTLYNQPQHF. The CDR3 coding sequence is TGTGCCAGCAGCTTGGGGGGCCGGACACTTTACAATCAGCCCCAGCATTTT. Combining the CDR3 with reference TRBV5-6 and TRBJ1-5 gives the whole variable domain DAGVTQSPTHLIKTRGQQVTLRCSPKSGHDTVSWYQQALGQGPQFIFQYYEEEERQRGNFPDRFSGHQFPNYSSELNVNALLLGDSALYLCASSLGGRTLYNQPQHFGDGTRLSIL.

DNA for the CDR3: TGTGCCAGCAGTGAACCCCGGACAGGGGAGGATGGCTACACCTTC. It codes for CASSEPRTGEDGYTF. The gene calls are TRBV25-1 and TRBJ1-2; 9 positions match TRBD1. Germline V CDR1 and CDR2: MGHDK, SYGVNS. The CDR3 has 15 amino acids. Germline trimming cut 2 bases from V and 6 bases from J; bases unmatched to any gene: 7.

This clone has a single count. This chain joins TRBV5-6 and TRBJ2-2; TRBD1 matches 9 bases. This CDR3 has 15 residues. The V segment lost 6 bases and the J segment 5 bases; nucleotides outside the gene matches: 8. The germline V gene encodes CDR1 SGHDT and CDR2 YYEEEE. The CDR3: CASTSGTGHTGELFF. DNA for the CDR3: TGTGCCAGCACCTCCGGGACAGGGCATACCGGGGAGCTGTTTTTT.

There are a few counts of this clone. The chain couples TRBV19 to TRBJ1-6; 7 bases are a match to TRBD1. The CDR3 extends over 17 amino acids. With V trimmed by 6 bases and J by 2 bases, 10 bases remained unmatched. Germline loops: CDR1 LNHDA, CDR2 SQIVND (reference sequence). CDR3: CASSADRARAYNSPLHF. In DNA, the CDR3 is TGTGCCAGTAGCGCTGACAGGGCTAGAGCCTATAATTCACCCCTCCACTTT. The full variable domain, completed using reference TRBV19 and TRBJ1-6, is DGGITQSPKYLFRKEGQNVTLSCEQNLNHDAMYWYRQDPGQGLRLIYYSQIVNDFQKGDIAEGYSVSREKKESFPLTVTSAQKNPTAFYLCASSADRARAYNSPLHFGNGTRLTVT.

The chain employs TRBV4-2 and TRBJ2-7; perhaps TRBD2 as D (5 bases). CDR1 is LGHNA, CDR2 YNFKEQ, per germline. This CDR3 comprises 15 residues. Trimming left V 1 base short and J 2 bases short, with 12 bases between. In nucleotides, the CDR3 is TGTGCCAGCAGCCAAGGTATAGCGACCACCTACGAGCAGTACTTC. This sequence encodes CASSQGIATTYEQYF.